The source of this TCR beta chain is a study of post-analysis software for immune sequencing data (dated by TCRdb to 2015 to 2017). Regarding the research as a whole: The recorded disease courses included relapsing-remitting, secondary progressive and progressive-relapsing multiple sclerosis, and some patients had no subtype annotation. A subset of samples was prepared in parallel using single-end sample barcoding, then pooled and co-amplified after Illumina adapter ligation. The patient repertoires were compared against about a dozen previously published healthy control repertoires obtained from donors aged about 6 to 28 years. The paper as a whole reports these results and caveats: Multiple sclerosis patients had significantly lower normalized Chao1 diversity than controls, a result that suggests substantial peripheral T-cell clonal expansion. When samples were clustered directly using the F measure, samples prepared in the same batch co-clustered strongly, which prompted a batch-effect correction. The multiple sclerosis patient group was slightly younger than the control group.

The table lists this clonotype with a count of one. Its antigen is still unknown. No base-level quality is on record; no much larger clone is a single base apart. Library generation was performed with PCR. TCRdb records Illumina HiSeq 2500 as the sequencer. To reduce PCR and sequencing biases, unique molecular identifiers were built into the TCR beta cDNA libraries. Every 1 to 10 million input T cells yielded about 500,000 cDNA molecules, meaning each molecule approximated one T cell. Patient libraries were prepared and sequenced with the same protocol used for the earlier healthy control dataset. Within a given batch, samples were prepared together, multiplexed and sequenced on the same HiSeq lane. Per the original workflow: MIGEC handled the raw barcoded reads, throwing out single-read molecular identifier groups before consensus assembly and CDR3 extraction. Clonotype tables were post-analysed with VDJtools, and diversity was normalized by down-sampling all datasets to the smallest sample size. Repertoire overlap clustering matched CDR3 amino acid but not nucleotide sequences to correct batch-related cross-sample contamination. TCRdb applied fastp at Q25 and MiXCR to the public reads, then kept only in-frame beta chains. Entries are consolidated by CDR3 protein sequence, retaining the most common genes and DNA. None of the V and J calls come from the authors' own analysis; TCRdb made them. A total of hundreds of thousands of distinct CDR3 sequences appear in this sample, about 60% of them only once. The ten largest clones add up to around 10% of the sample.

To demonstrate the VDJtools post-analysis software, TCR beta repertoires were profiled from the peripheral blood of 10 to 15 young patients with multiple sclerosis. Multiple sclerosis patients were children and adolescents aged about 6 to 17 years. The TCR comes from a girl aged 2 to 9 with multiple sclerosis. Sequences were obtained from blood.

The DNA sequence follows: TGCGCCAGCAGTTTCTCGTCGGGACAGGCGAGCTACGAGCAGTACTTC. The encoded protein is CASSFSSGQASYEQYF. The chain couples TRBV5-1 to TRBJ2-7; the junction holds 8 bases that match TRBD1. The germline V and J ends show losses of 5 bases and 3 bases respectively, and no gene match explains 13 bases of the junction. The germline V gene sets CDR1 to SGHRS and CDR2 to YFSETQ. The CDR3 runs 16 residues from the cysteine to the phenylalanine. Only CDR3 DNA remains: 48 bases, in frame from the first base.